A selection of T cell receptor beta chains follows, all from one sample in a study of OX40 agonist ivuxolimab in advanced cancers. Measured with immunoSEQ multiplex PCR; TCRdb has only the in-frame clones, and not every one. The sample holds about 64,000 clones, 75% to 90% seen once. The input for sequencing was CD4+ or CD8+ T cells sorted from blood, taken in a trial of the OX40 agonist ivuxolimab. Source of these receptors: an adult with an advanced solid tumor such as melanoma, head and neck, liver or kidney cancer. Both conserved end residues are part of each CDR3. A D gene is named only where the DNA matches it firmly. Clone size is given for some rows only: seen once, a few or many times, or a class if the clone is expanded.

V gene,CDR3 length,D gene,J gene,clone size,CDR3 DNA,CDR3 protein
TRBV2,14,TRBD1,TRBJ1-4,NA,TGTGCCAGCAGTGATTCGGCAGGGGGAGAAAAACTGTTTTTT,CASSDSAGGEKLFF
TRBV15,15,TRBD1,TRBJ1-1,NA,TGTGCCACCAGCAGAGGAGGACAGGGAAACACTGAAGCTTTCTTT,CATSRGGQGNTEAFF
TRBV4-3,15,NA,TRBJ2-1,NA,TGCGCCAGCAGCCGCCTCGACGGGACGAGTAATGAGCAGTTCTTC,CASSRLDGTSNEQFF
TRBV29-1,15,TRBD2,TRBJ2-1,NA,TGCAGCGTTGTAGGGACTACAAGCTCCTACAATGAGCAGTTCTTC,CSVVGTTSSYNEQFF
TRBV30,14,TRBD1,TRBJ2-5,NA,TGTGCCTGGGGGACAGGAACCACCCTAGAGACCCAGTACTTC,CAWGTGTTLETQYF
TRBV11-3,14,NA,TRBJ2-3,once,TGTGCCAGCAGCTCGGACTCCGTCATGGATACGCAGTATTTT,CASSSDSVMDTQYF
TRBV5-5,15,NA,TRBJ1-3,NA,TGTGCCAGCAGTGTAGACCGATCAGGTGGAAACACCATATATTTT,CASSVDRSGGNTIYF
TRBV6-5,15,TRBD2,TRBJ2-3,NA,TGTGCCAGCAGTCGCGGGAGGTCGGGGGCAGATACGCAGTATTTT,CASSRGRSGADTQYF
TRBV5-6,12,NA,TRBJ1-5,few,TGTGCCAGCAGCTTGGCCGATCAGCCCCAGCATTTT,CASSLADQPQHF
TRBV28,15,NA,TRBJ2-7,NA,TGTGCCAGCAGTTTGACTGCTGCAGGAGGGTACGAGCAGTACTTC,CASSLTAAGGYEQYF
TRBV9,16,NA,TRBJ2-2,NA,TGTGCCAGCAGCGTAGAGGCGGGGCAATCCGCCGGGGAGCTGTTTTTT,CASSVEAGQSAGELFF
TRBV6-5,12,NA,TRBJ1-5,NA,TGTGCCAGCAGTTCCTGGAATCAGCCCCAGCATTTT,CASSSWNQPQHF
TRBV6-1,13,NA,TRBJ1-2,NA,TGTGCCAGCAGTGAATACACGGACTATGGCTACACCTTC,CASSEYTDYGYTF
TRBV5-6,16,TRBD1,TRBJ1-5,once,TGTGCCAGCAGCTGGGGACAGGGGGTCGCCAATCAGCCCCAGCATTTT,CASSWGQGVANQPQHF
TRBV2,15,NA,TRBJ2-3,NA,TGTGCCAGCAGTGAGACCCGGGGAAGCACAGATACGCAGTATTTT,CASSETRGSTDTQYF
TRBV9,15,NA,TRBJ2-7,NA,TGTGCCAGCAGCGTAGACCCCCTAGGTGACTACGAGCAGTACTTC,CASSVDPLGDYEQYF
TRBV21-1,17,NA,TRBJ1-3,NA,TGTGCCAGCAGCTGGGGTCTGCTACAACACGCACGAAACACCATATATTTT,CASSWGLLQHARNTIYF
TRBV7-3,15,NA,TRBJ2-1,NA,TGTGCCAGCAGCTTGGAGGGGAGCTCCTACAATGAGCAGTTCTTC,CASSLEGSSYNEQFF
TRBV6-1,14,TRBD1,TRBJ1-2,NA,TGTGCCAGCAGTGGACCGGGACAGGGATATGGCTACACCTTC,CASSGPGQGYGYTF
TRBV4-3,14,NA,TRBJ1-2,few,TGCGCCAGCAGCCAAGAAACGGAAAACTATGGCTACACCTTC,CASSQETENYGYTF
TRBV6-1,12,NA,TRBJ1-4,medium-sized,TGTGCCAGCAGTGAGGATAATGAAAAACTGTTTTTT,CASSEDNEKLFF
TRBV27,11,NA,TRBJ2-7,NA,TGTGCCAGCAGTTCACCCTACGAGCAGTACTTC,CASSSPYEQYF
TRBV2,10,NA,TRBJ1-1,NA,TGTGCCAGCGCTAATAAGGTAGCTTTCTTT,CASANKVAFF
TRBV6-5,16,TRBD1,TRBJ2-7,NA,TGTGCCAGCAGTTCCCCCCGGGACAGGGGCTCCTACGAGCAGTACTTC,CASSSPRDRGSYEQYF
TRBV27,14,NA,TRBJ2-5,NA,TGTGCCAGCAGTTTAAATGGGGCGAAAGAGACCCAGTACTTC,CASSLNGAKETQYF
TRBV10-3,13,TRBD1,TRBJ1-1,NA,TGTGCCATCAGCGACAGGGAGGTCACTGAAGCTTTCTTT,CAISDREVTEAFF